This T cell receptor (beta chain) comes out of a study of T-cell memory formation after mild COVID-19. TCRdb redid the calling of the 5' RACE reads with MiXCR, one entry per CDR3 protein. The sample carries under 250,000 distinct CDR3 sequences, around 9.1% recorded once. Study findings and constraints: A second wave expanding day 15 to 37 was CD4+-biased; contracting clones were balanced. Some clones that responded turned up in pre-infection memory, which suggests that cross-reactive memory joined in.

This clonotype was picked up many times. The target antigen is unknown. Germline CDR1 is SGHTA and CDR2 is FQGNSA. The CDR3 consists of 15 residues. Deletions cut 2 bases from V and 3 bases from J, with 11 bases between. Input material: PBMCs or a T cell subset sorted from them (not recorded which). This TCR came from a man aged 18 to 29 who had mild COVID-19 (a few samples of this study predate the infection). Cell type and time point are not known. The V gene is TRBV7-2, the J gene TRBJ2-4; D call uncertain. This CDR3 reads CASSLSTGNKNIQYF. DNA for the CDR3: TGTGCCAGCAGCTTAAGTACCGGAAACAAAAACATTCAGTACTTC.